The 15 T cell receptor beta chains in this list originate from one sample, sequenced in a study of regulatory T cells in long-lasting Graves disease. Construction of the TCR beta libraries employed iRepertoire HTBI primers in conjunction with Arm-PCR of CDR3 regions. TCRdb independently ran MiXCR on the multiplex PCR reads; one entry per CDR3 protein. The repertoire has 360,000 or so distinct CDR3 sequences, less than 30% of them found once; the top ten carry 25% to 30%. The time point denotes: persistent/refractory GD, antithyroid drugs over 5 years with positive TRAb. Following extraction of RNA from PBMCs, that RNA was used to make the TCR library. This specimen consisted of peripheral blood mononuclear cells (PBMCs), obtained when the disease was refractory, from a patient treated with antithyroid drugs. These TCRs come from a middle-aged woman with Graves disease.

The chain couples TRBV2 to TRBJ1-2; a possible D gene is TRBD1 (6 bases). The CDR3 length is 14 residues. Trimming shortened V by 3 bases and J by 3 bases, and 11 bases separated the two germline ends. Per germline, CDR1 SNHLY and CDR2 FYNNEI. CDR3 loop: CASSDRGLDYGYTF. The CDR3 coding sequence is TGTGCCAGCAGTGATAGGGGGTTAGACTATGGCTACACCTTC.

The rearrangement joins TRBV6-1 to TRBJ1-5; possible D gene TRBD1, 5 bases. CDR1 is MNHNS and CDR2 is SASEGT in the germline V gene. This CDR3 spans 14 amino acids. Trimming cost V 6 bases and J 6 bases, with 15 bases left between them. The CDR3 region has the DNA TGTGCCAGCAGCCTTCAGAGAGGGGTTCAGCCCCAGCATTTT. Translation: CASSLQRGVQPQHF.

Turning to this clonotype: A much larger clone lies one base from this, so it may be a read error. The J gene is TRBJ2-5, the V gene TRBV28; 10 bases are shared with TRBD2. The DNA end lines up better with TRBJ2-7; the J call may be wrong. Germline V gene lookup returns CDR1 MDHEN and CDR2 SYDVKM. The CDR3 is made up of 15 amino acids. The CDR3 coding sequence is TGTGCCGGCACACATTGGAGCGGGAGGGCCTACGAGCAGTACTTC. This gives the protein CAGTHWSGRAYEQYF.

This chain joins TRBV29-1 and TRBJ2-1, with TRBD1 matching 7 bases. Germline CDR1 SQVTM, CDR2 ANQGSEA. This CDR3 spans 15 amino acids. With 7 bases clipped from V and 3 bases from J, the junction kept 12 bases outside the gene matches. The CDR3 reads CSGVGTRQGYNEQFF. CDR3 bases: TGCAGCGGTGTAGGTACGAGACAGGGCTACAATGAGCAGTTCTTC.

This clonotype was counted between two and nine times. The J gene is TRBJ1-2, the V gene TRBV4-1, with 12 positions matching TRBD1. Germline-derived CDR1 and CDR2 are MGHRA and YSYEKL. V was pared by 1 base and J by 7 bases, with 7 bases of the junction left unmatched. This CDR3 has 16 residues. CDR3: CASSQGPGQGARGYTF. The CDR3 DNA sequence: TGCGCCAGCAGCCAAGGACCGGGACAGGGGGCGCGTGGCTACACCTTC.

The chain links TRBV11-2 to TRBJ2-7; 7 positions match TRBD2. The junction had 21 bases not matched to a gene; V was cut back by 1 base and J by 3 bases. Germline loops: CDR1 SGHAT, CDR2 FQNNGV. The CDR3 spans 20 residues. CDR3 region: CASSLGSSLADDRTFYEQYF. CDR3 in DNA: TGTGCCAGCAGCTTAGGGTCAAGCCTAGCGGACGACCGTACATTCTACGAGCAGTACTTC.

The V call is TRBV27, the J call TRBJ2-1; 7 nucleotides match TRBD2. The V segment lost 3 bases and the J segment 7 bases; nucleotides outside the gene matches: 9. CDR1 and CDR2 (germline): MNHEY, SMNVEV (reference sequence). The CDR3 length is 15 residues. DNA for the CDR3: TGTGCCAGCAGTTTCTTTGGGGGGGGACGGAATGAGCAGTTCTTC. This codes for CASSFFGGGRNEQFF.

The sample holds many counts of this clonotype. CDR3 in DNA: TGTGCCAGCAGCTCAACGGACTATTCCTACGAGCAGTACTTC. Its translation is CASSSTDYSYEQYF. The V gene is TRBV13, the J gene TRBJ2-7; maybe TRBD2 (6 bases). V lost 4 bases and J 1 base, leaving 11 bases between the germline ends. The CDR3 has 14 amino acids. The germline CDR1 and CDR2 sequences are PRHDT and FYEKMQ (reference sequence).

This clonotype was detected many times. The CDR3 is CSVLASGEKLFF. In DNA form, the CDR3 reads TGCAGCGTTCTCGCGAGTGGGGAAAAACTGTTTTTT. This chain joins TRBV29-1 and TRBJ1-4; D is unclear. The CDR3 is 12 residues long. Germline CDR1 reads SQVTM; CDR2 reads ANQGSEA. V was cut by 5 bases and J by 8 bases, with 12 bases left in between.

This sequence joins TRBV7-2 and TRBJ1-1; no clear D. CDR3 length: 14 amino acids. From germline, CDR1 is SGHTA and CDR2 FQGNSA. The ends were cut back, 1 base at V and 1 base at J, with 7 bases in the middle. CDR3 sequence (DNA): TGTGCCAGCAGCTTAGTCATAACGAACACTGAAGCTTTCTTT. Protein product: CASSLVITNTEAFF.

This clonotype occurred many times. CDR3 region: CASSLRPTEAFF. Here the CDR3 DNA reads TGTGCCAGCAGCTTAAGACCTACTGAAGCTTTCTTT. The chain combines TRBV28 with TRBJ1-1; no clear D gene. The CDR3 is made up of 12 amino acids. Germline CDR1 MDHEN, CDR2 SYDVKM. The V end lost 6 bases, the J end lost 5 bases, and 10 bases lay between the germline ends.

The rearrangement links TRBV6-2 or TRBV6-3 to TRBJ2-1, with 13 bases aligning to TRBD2. The germline gives CDR1 MNHEY, CDR2 SVGEGT. The CDR3 runs to 14 residues. J gave up 6 bases and V 4 bases, and 0 bases lay outside the gene matches. CDR3 sequence: CASSWTSGSNEQFF. CDR3 nucleotides: TGTGCCAGCAGTTGGACTAGCGGGAGCAATGAGCAGTTCTTC.

In its sample, this clonotype was seen a few times. The genes are TRBV7-9 and TRBJ2-7, with TRBD1 matching over 8 bases. The CDR3 length is 12 residues. V shed 1 base and J 9 bases; nucleotides not matched to a gene: 2. CDR1 is SEHNR and CDR2 is FQNEAQ in the germline V gene (reference sequence). The CDR3 nucleotides read TGTGCCAGCAGCTTAGAAGACAGGGGGCAGTACTTC. Its protein product is CASSLEDRGQYF.

This clonotype came up a few times. The CDR3 DNA reads as TGCGCCAGCAGCTTGGTGGGCGGGAGCGCTTCCTACGAGCAGTACTTC. This encodes CASSLVGGSASYEQYF. The chain employs TRBV5-1 and TRBJ2-7; 7 bases line up with TRBD2. Germline loops: CDR1 SGHRS, CDR2 YFSETQ. The trim removed 0 bases at V and 1 base at J, leaving 7 bases unmatched. CDR3 size: 16 residues.

This clonotype was recorded a few times. The chain couples TRBV6-4 to TRBJ2-3, with D maybe TRBD2 (5 bases). The CDR3 runs 15 residues. The germline CDR1 and CDR2 sequences are MRHNA and SNTAGT. Trimming took 4 bases from V and 1 from J, leaving 12 bases between them. The CDR3 region is CASSASAEGTDTQYF. The CDR3 DNA reads as TGTGCCAGCAGTGCCTCCGCGGAGGGCACAGATACGCAGTATTTT.